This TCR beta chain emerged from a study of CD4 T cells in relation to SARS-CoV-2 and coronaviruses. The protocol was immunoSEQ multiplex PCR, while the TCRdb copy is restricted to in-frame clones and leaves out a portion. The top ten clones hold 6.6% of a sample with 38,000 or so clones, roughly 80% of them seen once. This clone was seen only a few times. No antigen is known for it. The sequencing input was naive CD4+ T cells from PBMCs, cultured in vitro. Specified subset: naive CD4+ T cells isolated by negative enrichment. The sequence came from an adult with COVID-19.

This chain's CDR3 is CASSLRTSGRVYEQYF. CDR3 nucleotides: TGCGCCAGCAGCCTCCGGACTAGCGGGAGAGTTTACGAGCAGTACTTC. The V gene is TRBV5-1, the J gene TRBJ2-7; 13 nucleotides line up with TRBD2. Germline trimming cut 4 bases from V and 4 bases from J; bases unmatched to any gene: 8. The CDR3 is made up of 16 amino acids. CDR1 is SGHRS, CDR2 YFSETQ, per germline.